One and the same sample provided the 26 T cell receptor beta chains below, sequenced in a study of cytomegalovirus exposure and HLA in healthy donors. The primer mix had 60 Vbeta and 13 Jbeta primers. Sequencing used immunoSEQ multiplex PCR; TCRdb keeps in-frame clones, though not all of them. The sample contains about 89,000 clones, about three quarters of which appear only once. The specimen was PBMCs. The receptor set was obtained from a man aged 25 to 40 in good health and CMV-seropositive.

This clone was recorded once. The rearrangement joins TRBV5-8 to TRBJ2-1; D is ambiguous. V was clipped by 0 bases and J by 7 bases, with 14 bases between them. The CDR3 sequence is 15 residues long. Per germline, CDR1 SGHTS and CDR2 YDEGEE. Here the CDR3 reads CASSLGGELRNEQFF. As DNA, the CDR3 is TGTGCCAGCAGCTTGGGCGGAGAATTGAGAAATGAGCAGTTCTTC. The variable domain in full, completed from reference TRBV5-8 and TRBJ2-1, reads EAGVTQSPTHLIKTRGQQATLRCSPISGHTSVYWYQQALGLGLQFLLWYDEGEERNRGNFPPRFSGRQFPNYSSELNVNALELEDSALYLCASSLGGELRNEQFFGPGTRLTVL.

The chain recombines TRBV19 with TRBJ2-7; 10 nucleotides match TRBD1. J was trimmed by 1 base and V by 4 bases; bases with no gene match: 7. This CDR3 is built from 16 residues. Germline-derived CDR1 and CDR2 are LNHDA and SQIVND (reference sequence). The CDR3 region is CASSTYRDRGSYEQYF. The CDR3 DNA sequence: TGTGCCAGTAGTACCTACCGGGACAGGGGATCCTACGAGCAGTACTTC.

The J gene is TRBJ1-5, the V gene TRBV5-8; tentative D call: TRBD1 (5 bases). Trimming took 0 bases from V and 0 from J, leaving 13 bases between them. The CDR3 consists of 17 residues. Germline CDR1 reads SGHTS; CDR2 reads YDEGEE. The CDR3 DNA is TGTGCCAGCAGCTTGGAGGCAGGGTGGAATAGCAATCAGCCCCAGCATTTT. Protein product: CASSLEAGWNSNQPQHF.

V usage is TRBV6-5 and J usage is TRBJ1-2; the D is unclear. V was trimmed by 10 bases and J by 0 bases, leaving 18 bases between them. There are 15 residues in the CDR3. Germline CDR1 and CDR2: MNHEY and SVGAGI. DNA for the CDR3: TGTGCCACCCGCGAGTGGGTCGGAGCTAACTATGGCTACACCTTC. Encoded protein: CATREWVGANYGYTF.

This chain connects TRBV27 to TRBJ1-1; 8 bases match TRBD1. V was pared by 3 bases and J by 2 bases, with 11 bases of the junction left unmatched. The CDR3 covers 17 residues. CDR1 is MNHEY and CDR2 is SMNVEV in the germline V gene (reference sequence). CDR3 nucleotides: TGTGCCAGCAGTTTTCGGGTTCGACAGGGGTACAACACTGAAGCTTTCTTT. Its protein product is CASSFRVRQGYNTEAFF.

This clone was recorded only once. The chain joins TRBV2 to TRBJ1-5, with D possibly being TRBD1 (5 bases). The germline V gene encodes CDR1 SNHLY and CDR2 FYNNEI. Between the trimmed V and J ends, which lost 6 bases and 6 bases, there was a span of 12 bases. The CDR3 spans 13 residues. The CDR3 reads CASRQGMTQPQHF. The CDR3 region has the DNA TGTGCCAGCAGGCAGGGTATGACTCAGCCCCAGCATTTT.

The chain carries TRBV6-5 and TRBJ2-1; D remains unclear. Germline V CDR1 and CDR2: MNHEY, SVGAGI. This CDR3 comprises 15 residues. The V end was cut by 2 bases, the J end by 0 bases, with 8 bases between. DNA of the CDR3: TGTGCCAGCAGTTACCTCCCTTTCTCCTACAATGAGCAGTTCTTC. Its translation: CASSYLPFSYNEQFF.

This chain uses TRBV7-2 with TRBJ2-7; TRBD1 agrees at 9 bases. After removal of 1 base from V and 0 bases from J, the junction contained 4 bases not matched to a gene. CDR3 length: 16 amino acids. CDR1 is SGHTA and CDR2 is FQGNSA in the germline V gene. This CDR3 is CASSLVGQGGSYEQYF. The CDR3 nucleotides read TGTGCCAGCAGCTTAGTGGGACAGGGAGGCTCCTACGAGCAGTACTTC. Complete variable domain (other parts from reference TRBV7-2 and TRBJ2-7): GAGVSQSPSNKVTEKGKDVELRCDPISGHTALYWYRQSLGQGLEFLIYFQGNSAPDKSGLPSDRFSAERTGGSVSTLTIQRTQQEDSAVYLCASSLVGQGGSYEQYFGPGTRLTVT.

CDR3 region: CASRGTGSLSDTQYF. The CDR3 bases are TGCGCCAGCAGGGGGACAGGGTCCCTATCAGATACGCAGTATTTT. V gene TRBV4-1 combines with J gene TRBJ2-3; 9 positions agree with TRBD1. The CDR3 totals 15 residues. Trimming took 6 bases from V and 4 from J; bases not matched to a gene: 8. The germline gives CDR1 MGHRA, CDR2 YSYEKL.

V and J are TRBV18 and TRBJ1-1, with no clear D. CDR1 and CDR2 (germline): KGHSH, LQKENI. The CDR3 is 16 residues long. The V end was cut by 3 bases, the J end by 1 base, with 15 bases between. The CDR3 coding sequence is TGTGCCAGCTCACCGGCCCCGGGGAGGCGGAACACTGAAGCTTTCTTT. It translates to CASSPAPGRRNTEAFF.

The chain links TRBV30 to TRBJ2-1; no firm D call. Germline assignment: CDR1 GTSNPN and CDR2 SVGIG (reference sequence). The CDR3 has 13 amino acids. The V end lost 3 bases, the J end lost 0 bases, and 6 bases lay between the germline ends. CDR3 residues: CAWSHGSYNEQFF. In nucleotides, the CDR3 is TGTGCCTGGAGCCACGGCTCCTACAATGAGCAGTTCTTC.

This chain links TRBV6-6 with TRBJ2-7; 10 positions agree with TRBD1. The germline V gene encodes CDR1 MNHNY and CDR2 SVGAGI (reference sequence). This CDR3 is 14 amino acids long. With 1 base clipped from V and 4 bases from J, the junction kept 1 base outside the gene matches. CDR3 in amino acids: CASSYLGQGYEQYF. CDR3 bases: TGTGCCAGCAGTTACTTGGGACAGGGGTACGAGCAGTACTTC.

The chain combines TRBV7-2 with TRBJ2-5; 8 nucleotides align to TRBD2. The germline V gene has CDR1 SGHTA and CDR2 FQGNSA. V dropped 5 bases and J dropped 4; count of bases not matched to a gene: 21. The CDR3 extends over 19 amino acids. The CDR3 coding sequence is TGTGCCAGCAGCCCCACCCTACCGGGGGGGCCGAGGAGGGGAGAGACCCAGTACTTC. Translating gives CASSPTLPGGPRRGETQYF.

The rearrangement uses TRBV6-1 and TRBJ2-3, with D unclear. CDR1 MNHNS and CDR2 SASEGT come from the germline V gene. V shed 7 bases and J shed 2 bases, with 16 bases lying between them. The CDR3 has 15 residues. In DNA, the CDR3 is TGTGCCAGCAAAATGAATCACATAATCACAGATACGCAGTATTTT. This encodes CASKMNHIITDTQYF.

V usage is TRBV5-1 and J usage is TRBJ2-5, with 9 nucleotides matching TRBD1. V was clipped by 1 base and J by 5 bases; unmatched bases: 3. The CDR3 is made up of 14 amino acids. Per germline, CDR1 SGHRS and CDR2 YFSETQ. In DNA form, the CDR3 reads TGCGCCAGCAGCTTGCCCGGGACAGGGGAGACCCAGTACTTC. The encoded protein is CASSLPGTGETQYF.

The gene calls are TRBV5-1 and TRBJ2-7; 8 bases match TRBD2. Germline CDR1 SGHRS, CDR2 YFSETQ. After removal of 3 bases from V and 0 bases from J, the junction contained 11 bases not matched to a gene. The CDR3 runs to 17 residues. CDR3 amino acids: CASSSAKTGTSSYEQYF. The CDR3, as DNA: TGCGCCAGCAGCTCAGCTAAAACCGGGACTAGCTCCTACGAGCAGTACTTC.

The CDR3 sequence: CATSRDSVAGGPGSRQETQYF. CDR3 bases: TGTGCCACCAGCAGAGATTCCGTAGCGGGGGGGCCTGGATCTCGCCAAGAGACCCAGTACTTC. The chain is built from TRBV15 and TRBJ2-5; 11 bases align to TRBD2. CDR3 length: 21 residues. The germline gives CDR1 LNHNV, CDR2 YYDKDF (reference sequence). The V gene end was trimmed by 0 bases and the J gene end by 1 base; junction bases not matched to a gene: 16.

The rearrangement uses TRBV6-1 and TRBJ1-6; 8 bases agree with TRBD1. With 4 bases clipped from V and 6 bases from J, the junction kept 11 bases outside the gene matches. The CDR3 has 17 residues. The germline gives CDR1 MNHNS, CDR2 SASEGT. The CDR3 reads CASSARGPGVPNSPLHF. In DNA form, the CDR3 reads TGTGCCAGCAGTGCCAGGGGGCCAGGGGTCCCTAATTCACCCCTCCACTTT.

The chain uses TRBV6-6 and TRBJ2-2; TRBD2 matches 7 bases. Germline V CDR1 and CDR2: MNHNY, SVGAGI (reference sequence). The CDR3 is made up of 13 amino acids. Losses at the gene ends were 8 bases for V and 7 bases for J; bases not matched to a gene: 7. CDR3: CASLEWGGGELFF. The CDR3 DNA reads as TGTGCCAGCTTAGAATGGGGGGGCGGGGAGCTGTTTTTT.

The chain joins TRBV27 to TRBJ1-1; the match to TRBD1 covers 10 bases. The CDR3 runs to 19 residues. Germline V gene data show CDR1 as MNHEY and CDR2 as SMNVEV (reference sequence). J gave up 0 bases and V 6 bases, and 16 bases lay outside the gene matches. Here the CDR3 DNA reads TGTGCCAGCAGCTTGACAGGGGGCCCAAGGGGTTCTATGAACACTGAAGCTTTCTTT. This encodes CASSLTGGPRGSMNTEAFF.

CDR3 region: CASSLFGSDSPLHF. The CDR3 nucleotides read TGTGCCAGCAGCTTATTCGGGTCGGATTCACCCCTCCACTTT. V gene TRBV7-9 combines with J gene TRBJ1-6; D not certain. Germline values: CDR1 SEHNR, CDR2 FQNEAQ (reference sequence). This CDR3 has 14 residues. Between the trimmed V and J ends, which lost 2 bases and 8 bases, there was a span of 10 bases.

The V and J genes are TRBV30 and TRBJ2-7; 9 bases fit TRBD1. The J segment lost 5 bases and the V segment lost 6 bases, leaving 8 bases of the junction unmatched. In germline, CDR1 is GTSNPN, CDR2 SVGIG (reference sequence). The CDR3 consists of 13 residues. CDR3 DNA sequence: TGTGCCTGCGCCGGGACAGGGCTCAACGAGCAGTACTTC. It encodes CACAGTGLNEQYF.

The gene calls are TRBV27 and TRBJ2-2; TRBD1 matches at 8 bases. Germline V gene lookup returns CDR1 MNHEY and CDR2 SMNVEV (reference sequence). The CDR3 contains 15 residues. With V trimmed by 2 bases and J by 3 bases, 2 bases remained unmatched. CDR3 in DNA: TGTGCCAGCAGTTTAGAGACAGGGGACACCGGGGAGCTGTTTTTT. Encoded protein: CASSLETGDTGELFF.

This clone occurred a few times. The chain combines TRBV13 with TRBJ1-1; maybe TRBD1 (6 bases). From germline, CDR1 is PRHDT and CDR2 FYEKMQ (reference sequence). V was clipped by 5 bases and J by 2 bases, with 12 bases between them. This CDR3 region has 14 residues. This CDR3 is CASSPGGANTEAFF. The DNA of the CDR3 is TGTGCCAGCAGCCCCGGGGGGGCTAACACTGAAGCTTTCTTT.

The rearrangement joins TRBV9 to TRBJ1-2; tentative D call: TRBD1 (6 bases). This CDR3 is built from 17 residues. Trimming cost V 4 bases and J 10 bases, with 29 bases left between them. Germline loops: CDR1 SGDLS, CDR2 YYNGEE. CDR3 sequence: CASSTNTGLPPFIDYTF. As DNA, the CDR3 is TGTGCCAGCAGCACAAACACAGGGTTGCCGCCCTTCATCGACTACACCTTC.

The gene calls are TRBV7-2 and TRBJ2-5; 11 nucleotides align to TRBD2. V lost 7 bases and J lost 1; bases outside the gene matches: 5. The CDR3 covers 15 residues. The germline gives CDR1 SGHTA, CDR2 FQGNSA. The CDR3 DNA reads TGTGCCAGCACCGCTAGCGGGGGGCCCCAAGAGACCCAGTACTTC. Protein sequence: CASTASGGPQETQYF.